Shown below are 32 T cell receptor beta chains from a single sample sequenced in a study of blood T cell repertoires in COVID-19. Data came from immunoSEQ multiplex PCR; TCRdb stores just in-frame clones and leaves some out. There are 75,000 to 100,000 clones in the sample; 75% to 90% occur only once, and about an eighth lies in the top ten. Sample: peripheral blood. The receptors were sampled from a human donor in a cohort sampled during active COVID-19.

The gene calls are TRBV4-1 and TRBJ2-3; tentatively, D is TRBD2 (7 bases). Germline V gene data show CDR1 as MGHRA and CDR2 as YSYEKL. This CDR3 is built from 16 residues. V dropped 0 bases and J dropped 0 bases, with 10 bases sitting between them. CDR3 bases: TGCGCCAGCAGCCAAGAACGGGGGGCTAGCACAGATACGCAGTATTTT. This sequence encodes CASSQERGASTDTQYF.

The V call is TRBV5-1, the J call TRBJ2-1; 7 bases match TRBD2. CDR3 length equals 14 residues. Unmatched junction bases numbered 6, after V lost 5 bases and J lost 4 bases. Germline V gene lookup returns CDR1 SGHRS and CDR2 YFSETQ. The CDR3 sequence: CASRTGTIYNEQFF. The CDR3 nucleotides are TGCGCCAGCAGAACCGGGACTATTTACAATGAGCAGTTCTTC.

This rearrangement joins TRBV5-1 to TRBJ2-1; D perhaps matches TRBD2 (5 bases). The germline V gene encodes CDR1 SGHRS and CDR2 YFSETQ. This CDR3 region has 13 residues. V lost 0 bases to trimming and J lost 6 bases, with 7 bases between them. CDR3 in amino acids: CASSLDRGNEQFF. CDR3 in DNA: TGCGCCAGCAGCTTGGACCGGGGCAATGAGCAGTTCTTC.

The V and J genes are TRBV15 and TRBJ2-5, with unresolved D. This CDR3 is 12 amino acids long. The V and J ends lost 4 bases and 4 bases respectively, with 7 bases between them. CDR1 and CDR2 (germline): LNHNV, YYDKDF (reference sequence). In DNA form, the CDR3 reads TGTGCCACCAGCAAAAGACTAGAGACCCAGTACTTC. Protein sequence: CATSKRLETQYF.

This sequence joins TRBV5-1 and TRBJ1-6, with a tentative D call TRBD1 (6 bases). The ends were cut back, 0 bases at V and 7 bases at J, with 14 bases in the middle. The CDR3 runs 16 residues. CDR1 is SGHRS and CDR2 is YFSETQ in the germline V gene. The CDR3 spells CASSLGQASSNSPLHF. In DNA, the CDR3 is TGCGCCAGCAGCTTGGGACAGGCATCTTCAAATTCACCCCTCCACTTT. The variable domain in full, completed from reference TRBV5-1 and TRBJ1-6, reads KAGVTQTPRYLIKTRGQQVTLSCSPISGHRSVSWYQQTPGQGLQFLFEYFSETQRNKGNFPGRFSGRQFSNSRSEMNVSTLELGDSALYLCASSLGQASSNSPLHFGNGTRLTVT.

The chain couples TRBV30 to TRBJ2-7; 9 positions agree with TRBD2. The CDR3 consists of 15 residues. Germline CDR1 is GTSNPN and CDR2 is SVGIG (reference sequence). V dropped 2 bases and J dropped 1; count of bases not matched to a gene: 6. The chain's CDR3 is CAWSPAGGGSYEQYF. CDR3 DNA: TGTGCCTGGAGTCCCGCGGGAGGGGGTTCCTACGAGCAGTACTTC.

The chain couples TRBV12-3 or TRBV12-4 to TRBJ2-5, with D tentatively TRBD1 (6 bases). Trimming removed 7 bases from V and 5 bases from J, with 14 bases in between. The CDR3 is 13 residues long. CDR3 DNA sequence: TGTGCCAGCACCATACAGGGCGGGGAGACCCAGTACTTC. It yields the protein CASTIQGGETQYF.

J is TRBJ2-5 and V is TRBV7-6; 8 bases are a match to TRBD1. V trimming: 5 bases; J trimming: 7 bases; junction bases outside the gene matches: 9. CDR1 is SGHVS and CDR2 is FNYEAQ in the germline V gene. This CDR3 contains 14 residues. CDR3 in DNA: TGTGCCAGCAGCCCCAGGGGGCGAAGGGGGACCCAGTACTTC. This sequence encodes CASSPRGRRGTQYF.

The chain employs TRBV5-1 and TRBJ2-1; D call uncertain. CDR1 is SGHRS and CDR2 is YFSETQ in the germline V gene. V gave up 0 bases and J gave up 9 bases, with 10 bases separating them. The CDR3 length is 13 residues. CDR3 sequence reads: CASSLDPGVEQFF. Here the CDR3 DNA reads TGCGCCAGCAGCTTGGACCCCGGAGTTGAGCAGTTCTTC. The variable domain in full, with the rest retrieved from reference TRBV5-1 and TRBJ2-1, is KAGVTQTPRYLIKTRGQQVTLSCSPISGHRSVSWYQQTPGQGLQFLFEYFSETQRNKGNFPGRFSGRQFSNSRSEMNVSTLELGDSALYLCASSLDPGVEQFFGPGTRLTVL.

CDR3 in amino acids: CASSSGQDRSGNTIYF. Written as DNA, the CDR3 is TGTGCCAGCAGCTCAGGACAGGATCGCTCTGGAAACACCATATATTTT. This chain uses TRBV5-4 with TRBJ1-3; 7 positions agree with TRBD1. Looked up from germline, CDR1 is SGHNT and CDR2 is YYREEE (reference sequence). This CDR3 has 16 residues. Trimming took 3 bases from V and 0 from J; bases not matched to a gene: 6.

The V gene is TRBV5-1, the J gene TRBJ2-7; D not certain. CDR3 length: 13 residues. V was shortened by 0 bases and J by 2 bases, with 6 bases between the two germline ends. Germline values: CDR1 SGHRS, CDR2 YFSETQ. The CDR3, as DNA: TGCGCCAGCAGCTTGGAGCCCGCCTACGAGCAGTACTTC. The encoded protein is CASSLEPAYEQYF.

The genes are TRBV2 and TRBJ2-3, with 8 bases fitting TRBD1. This CDR3 spans 14 amino acids. After removal of 5 bases from V and 4 bases from J, the junction contained 5 bases not matched to a gene. Germline lookup yields CDR1 SNHLY and CDR2 FYNNEI. This CDR3 reads CASSSTGGADTQYF. The CDR3 coding sequence is TGTGCCAGCAGTAGTACAGGGGGAGCAGATACGCAGTATTTT.

The chain recombines TRBV7-8 with TRBJ2-1; 11 bases are a match to TRBD2. The CDR3 consists of 16 residues. Germline values: CDR1 SGHVS, CDR2 FQNEAQ. V trimming: 3 bases; J trimming: 3 bases; junction bases outside the gene matches: 4. The CDR3 nucleotides are TGTGCCAGCAGCTTTTTAGCGGGAGGGGACTACAATGAGCAGTTCTTC. Translating it yields CASSFLAGGDYNEQFF.

As DNA, the CDR3 is TGTGCCAGCTCACTTGGGACAGGCCAAGAGACCCAGTACTTC. This sequence encodes CASSLGTGQETQYF. The chain has TRBV18 and TRBJ2-5, with 8 bases fitting TRBD1. In germline, CDR1 is KGHSH, CDR2 LQKENI. V was clipped by 4 bases and J by 1 base; unmatched bases: 2. The CDR3 is 14 residues long.

The rearrangement joins TRBV6-4 to TRBJ1-1; D remains ambiguous. In germline, CDR1 is MRHNA, CDR2 SNTAGT. The V gene lost 6 bases and the J gene lost 1 base, with 12 bases spanning the gap. The CDR3 runs 14 residues. CDR3 region: CASRPTTENTEAFF. CDR3 coding DNA: TGTGCCAGCAGGCCAACAACAGAGAACACTGAAGCTTTCTTT.

V and J are TRBV5-4 and TRBJ1-6; 8 bases match TRBD1. The CDR3 runs to 15 residues. Germline CDR1 reads SGHNT; CDR2 reads YYREEE (reference sequence). Losses at the gene ends were 4 bases for V and 7 bases for J; bases not matched to a gene: 7. The CDR3 nucleotides read TGTGCCAGCAGCATAAACAGGGGGGCGAATTCACCCCTCCACTTT. Its translation: CASSINRGANSPLHF.

This clone has only a few counts. The chain combines TRBV5-1 with TRBJ2-1; D possibly corresponds to TRBD2 (5 bases). The CDR3 totals 15 residues. Looked up from germline, CDR1 is SGHRS and CDR2 is YFSETQ. V dropped 0 bases and J dropped 7 bases, with 14 bases sitting between them. CDR3 sequence reads: CASSLAPGLGNEQFF. For the CDR3, the DNA is TGCGCCAGCAGCTTGGCTCCGGGGTTGGGAAATGAGCAGTTCTTC.

The chain recombines TRBV5-1 with TRBJ2-1; 8 bases agree with TRBD1. Germline V gene sequence: CDR1 SGHRS, CDR2 YFSETQ. The V and J ends lost 3 bases and 4 bases, in that order; junction bases with no gene match: 18. The CDR3 is made up of 19 amino acids. CDR3 protein: CASSSPGQGASWTYNEQFF. Here the CDR3 DNA reads TGCGCCAGCAGCTCTCCAGGGCAGGGGGCTTCTTGGACTTACAATGAGCAGTTCTTC.

This clone has just one count. The CDR3 bases are TGTGCCAGCAGCCAAGGCAAGGGAGGGAGCTACGAGCAGTACTTC. It encodes CASSQGKGGSYEQYF. V and J are TRBV14 and TRBJ2-7; 7 nucleotides line up with TRBD2. Unmatched junction bases numbered 6, after V lost 1 base and J lost 3 bases. The CDR3 length is 15 residues. The germline CDR1 and CDR2 sequences are SGHDN and FVKESK.

The V and J genes are TRBV19 and TRBJ2-3; 7 positions match TRBD2. V lost 8 bases and J lost 2; bases outside the gene matches: 13. The CDR3 loop spans 16 amino acids. Germline-derived CDR1 and CDR2 are LNHDA and SQIVND (reference sequence). CDR3 nucleotides: TGTGCCAGTGCGCGGGGGTCTACCTCACACACAGATACGCAGTATTTT. Translating gives CASARGSTSHTDTQYF.

V is TRBV15 and J is TRBJ2-1; D call uncertain. Deletions cut 3 bases from V and 9 bases from J, with 6 bases between. CDR1 and CDR2 from the germline V gene are LNHNV and YYDKDF (reference sequence). The CDR3 loop spans 11 amino acids. The DNA for the CDR3 is TGTGCCACCAGCAGGTGGAGTGAGCAGTTCTTC. It yields the protein CATSRWSEQFF.

Ten or more counts support this clone. V gene TRBV28 combines with J gene TRBJ1-1; 7 bases line up with TRBD1. The V gene end was trimmed by 5 bases and the J gene end by 0 bases; junction bases not matched to a gene: 12. Germline V lookup: CDR1 MDHEN, CDR2 SYDVKM. CDR3 length: 17 residues. The CDR3 spells CASSQPGQRIMNTEAFF. The CDR3 DNA reads TGTGCCAGCAGTCAGCCGGGACAGCGGATCATGAACACTGAAGCTTTCTTT.

This chain joins TRBV27 and TRBJ1-4; the D is unclear. From germline, CDR1 is MNHEY and CDR2 SMNVEV (reference sequence). Deletions cut 5 bases from V and 5 bases from J, with 12 bases between. This CDR3 has 14 residues. CDR3 sequence: CASSGRGGNEKLFF. The CDR3 DNA reads TGTGCCAGCAGTGGTCGGGGAGGGAATGAAAAACTGTTTTTT.

Comments on this clone: The junction departs from the called germline gene at one end, perhaps through a read error. The chain recombines TRBV20-1 with TRBJ1-1; D unclear. The CDR3 covers 10 residues. The germline gives CDR1 DFQATT, CDR2 SNEGSKA (reference sequence). The CDR3 sequence is CSARSPGLGF. CDR3 sequence (DNA): TGCAGTGCTAGATCCCCAGGCCTGGGCTTT.

The count of this clone is one. The V gene is TRBV18, the J gene TRBJ1-1; TRBD1 matches 9 bases. The CDR3 runs 16 residues. Looked up from germline, CDR1 is KGHSH and CDR2 is LQKENI. Trimming removed 4 bases from V and 6 bases from J; junction bases left unmatched: 12. The CDR3 loop is CASSRSLQGAGAEAFF. The DNA for the CDR3 is TGTGCCAGCTCACGATCGCTACAGGGGGCAGGGGCTGAAGCTTTCTTT.

The chain carries TRBV3-1 (or the pseudogene TRBV3-2) and TRBJ2-2, with unresolved D. Germline CDR1 is LGHDT and CDR2 is YNNKEL (reference sequence). This CDR3 is 15 amino acids long. V lost 4 bases and J lost 2, with 11 bases in between. In DNA, the CDR3 is TGTGCCAGCAGCCCGAGGCCTAGTAACACCGGGGAGCTGTTTTTT. It encodes CASSPRPSNTGELFF.

The chain joins TRBV4-3 to TRBJ2-1; D gene ambiguous. CDR1 is LGHNA, CDR2 YSLEER, per germline. The CDR3 loop spans 16 amino acids. With 4 bases removed from V and 8 bases from J, the gap between germline ends came to 21 bases. CDR3: CASSPRHRTNNYEQFF. CDR3 in DNA: TGCGCCAGCAGCCCCCGACACCGAACCAACAACTATGAGCAGTTCTTC.

This rearrangement joins TRBV29-1 to TRBJ2-7, with 9 nucleotides matching TRBD1. The CDR3 loop spans 13 amino acids. V lost 5 bases and J lost 4; bases outside the gene matches: 6. CDR1 is SQVTM and CDR2 is ANQGSEA in the germline V gene. In nucleotides, the CDR3 is TGCAGCGTTTCTAAGACAGGGGGGTACGAGCAGTACTTC. It is translated as CSVSKTGGYEQYF.

The chain combines TRBV15 with TRBJ1-1; D is ambiguous. Trimming cost V 1 base and J 0 bases, with 9 bases left between them. In germline, CDR1 is LNHNV, CDR2 YYDKDF (reference sequence). The CDR3 covers 15 residues. Here the CDR3 reads CATSRAGSMNTEAFF. DNA of the CDR3: TGTGCCACCAGCAGAGCCGGGAGCATGAACACTGAAGCTTTCTTT.

The chain joins TRBV6-6 to TRBJ2-1; D is perhaps TRBD1 (6 bases). The V end lost 5 bases, the J end lost 9 bases, and 20 bases lay between the germline ends. The CDR3 extends over 15 amino acids. Germline values: CDR1 MNHNY, CDR2 SVGAGI (reference sequence). The CDR3 DNA follows: TGTGCCAGCAGTCCCCCGGGAAAAAGAGGGGGTGAGCAGTTCTTC. This sequence encodes CASSPPGKRGGEQFF.

This chain uses TRBV28 with TRBJ1-5; D might be TRBD1 (6 bases). Per germline, CDR1 MDHEN and CDR2 SYDVKM. The CDR3 is 16 residues long. Deletions cut 4 bases from V and 0 bases from J, with 13 bases between. The CDR3 DNA is TGTGCCAGCAGTTCGTCGACAGGCTATAGCAATCAGCCCCAGCATTTT. This gives the protein CASSSSTGYSNQPQHF.

V gene TRBV5-1 combines with J gene TRBJ1-1; D not resolved. CDR1 is SGHRS and CDR2 is YFSETQ in the germline V gene. The CDR3 is made up of 14 amino acids. The V and J ends lost 1 base and 3 bases respectively, with 10 bases between them. CDR3 DNA: TGCGCCAGCAGCTTGTTAGGAGCAGACACTGAAGCTTTCTTT. This translates into CASSLLGADTEAFF. The variable domain in full, completed from reference TRBV5-1 and TRBJ1-1, reads KAGVTQTPRYLIKTRGQQVTLSCSPISGHRSVSWYQQTPGQGLQFLFEYFSETQRNKGNFPGRFSGRQFSNSRSEMNVSTLELGDSALYLCASSLLGADTEAFFGQGTRLTVV.